A single sample gave rise to the 26 T cell receptor beta chains below, sequenced in a study of T cell repertoires in cytomegalovirus infection. MiXCR, applied by TCRdb to the reads, yields one record per CDR3 protein. The table lists about 460,000 distinct CDR3 sequences, 11% of them singletons. The sequenced sample was PBMCs. These receptor sequences come from a human donor in good health (CMV status not recorded). Some clones in this sample may be carry-over from other donors' samples.

This clonotype was counted many times. The chain couples TRBV7-8 to TRBJ2-1; D may be TRBD1 (6 bases). Germline CDR1 is SGHVS and CDR2 is FQNEAQ. Trimming stripped 4 bases from V and 3 bases from J, with 16 bases between. This CDR3 has 16 amino acids. CDR3 region: CASSSRTTRGYNEQFF. The CDR3 coding sequence is TGTGCCAGCAGCTCACGAACTACCAGGGGCTACAATGAGCAGTTCTTC.

This clonotype was detected a few times. This may arise from a read error, as a much more abundant clone is one base away. The rearrangement links TRBV5-6 to TRBJ2-3; 8 bases match TRBD2. The CDR3 is 14 amino acids. Trimming removed 0 bases from V and 4 bases from J; junction bases left unmatched: 1. Germline V CDR1 and CDR2: SGHDT, YYEEEE. The CDR3 DNA is TGTGCCAGCAGCTTGGGGCGGGAGGCAGATACGCAGTATTTT. It encodes CASSLGREADTQYF.

There are a few counts of this clonotype. The chain employs TRBV10-3 and TRBJ2-2; the D is unclear. Trimming stripped 0 bases from V and 6 bases from J, with 8 bases between. The CDR3 length is 14 residues. Germline V gene data show CDR1 as ENHRY and CDR2 as SYGVKD. The CDR3 loop is CAISESSVPGELFF. The CDR3 DNA follows: TGTGCCATCAGTGAGTCTTCGGTCCCCGGGGAGCTGTTTTTT.

This clonotype was counted ten times or more. The CDR3 DNA sequence: TGTGCCAGCAGCGTAAGGGGGGCGGGTGGAACAGATACGCAGTATTTT. Its translation is CASSVRGAGGTDTQYF. J is TRBJ2-3 and V is TRBV7-8; D tentatively reads TRBD1 or TRBD2 (6 bases each). Deletions cut 5 bases from V and 3 bases from J, with 18 bases between. CDR3 length equals 16 residues. Germline CDR1 SGHVS, CDR2 FQNEAQ. The full variable domain, its missing parts supplied by reference TRBV7-8 and TRBJ2-3, is GAGVSQSPRYKVAKRGQDVALRCDPISGHVSLFWYQQALGQGPEFLTYFQNEAQLDKSGLPSDRFFAERPEGSVSTLKIQRTQQEDSAVYLCASSVRGAGGTDTQYFGPGTRLTVL.

In this sample, this clonotype turned up many times. The rearrangement links TRBV7-6 to TRBJ2-3; 8 bases are shared with TRBD2. CDR3 length equals 15 residues. Germline V gives CDR1 SGHVS, CDR2 FNYEAQ. Trimming took 4 bases from V and 3 from J; bases not matched to a gene: 6. CDR3 nucleotide sequence: TGTGCCAGCAGCTCCGGACTAGCAGCTACAGATACGCAGTATTTT. Protein sequence: CASSSGLAATDTQYF. The full variable domain, rest sourced from reference TRBV7-6 and TRBJ2-3, is GAGVSQSPRYKVTKRGQDVALRCDPISGHVSLYWYRQALGQGPEFLTYFNYEAQQDKSGLPNDRFSAERPEGSISTLTIQRTEQRDSAMYRCASSSGLAATDTQYFGPGTRLTVL.

This clonotype was detected many times. The chain links TRBV11-2 to TRBJ2-7, with unresolved D. The CDR3 covers 14 residues. V lost 5 bases and J lost 5, with 16 bases in between. CDR1 and CDR2 (germline): SGHAT, FQNNGV. The CDR3 DNA reads as TGTGCCAGCAGCCTACCTGGAAGGGTTCACGAGCAGTACTTC. It translates to CASSLPGRVHEQYF. Variable domain in full (rest from reference TRBV11-2 and TRBJ2-7): EAGVAQSPRYKIIEKRQSVAFWCNPISGHATLYWYQQILGQGPKLLIQFQNNGVVDDSQLPKDRFSAERLKGVDSTLKIQPAKLEDSAVYLCASSLPGRVHEQYFGPGTRLTVT.

This clonotype was seen at least ten times. This chain joins TRBV11-2 and TRBJ2-6; no firm D call. The CDR3 length is 14 residues. Germline-derived CDR1 and CDR2 are SGHAT and FQNNGV. V was trimmed by 3 bases and J by 0 bases, leaving 3 bases between them. DNA of the CDR3: TGTGCCAGCAGCTTTCACTCTGGGGCCAACGTCCTGACTTTC. Translation gives CASSFHSGANVLTF.

In this sample, this clonotype turned up many times. The chain carries TRBV6-5 and TRBJ1-2; TRBD1 might be the D (6 bases). V was shortened by 6 bases and J by 1 base, with 9 bases between the two germline ends. The germline V gene encodes CDR1 MNHEY and CDR2 SVGAGI. The CDR3 totals 13 residues. Here the CDR3 DNA reads TGTGCCAGCAGACGAGGGGGTAACTATGGCTACACCTTC. It yields the protein CASRRGGNYGYTF.

This clonotype was counted ten times or more. One end of the junction does not line up with germline, which may come from a read error. The chain carries TRBV12-3 or TRBV12-4 and TRBJ2-4; the match to TRBD2 covers 12 bases. This CDR3 has 17 residues. Written as DNA, the CDR3 is TGTGCCAGCAGTCTAGCGGGAGGGCCCTTAGCCAAAAACATTCAGTACTTC. This gives the protein CASSLAGGPLAKNIQYF.

CDR3 sequence: CASSFGQGQQETQYF. CDR3 DNA sequence: TGTGCCAGCAGCTTCGGACAGGGCCAACAAGAGACCCAGTACTTC. This chain uses TRBV9 with TRBJ2-5; TRBD1 aligns across 8 bases. V lost 4 bases, J lost 2 bases, and 7 bases stayed unmatched. The CDR3 is 15 amino acids. In germline, CDR1 is SGDLS, CDR2 YYNGEE.

This clonotype was detected ten times or more. A read error may produce the germline difference seen at one junction end. This chain links TRBV7-2 with TRBJ1-2, with D perhaps TRBD1 (5 bases). CDR3 length: 11 amino acids. The germline CDR1 and CDR2 sequences are SGHTA and FQGNSA. The CDR3 DNA follows: TGTGCCAGCAGCTTAGCTGGGACCCTTCTTTTC. It specifies CASSLAGTLLF.

In this sample, this clonotype turned up a few times. This chain joins TRBV6-2 or TRBV6-3 and TRBJ2-3, with a possible D match to TRBD1 (5 bases). From germline, CDR1 is MNHEY and CDR2 SVGEGT. The CDR3 extends over 16 amino acids. The V and J ends lost 7 bases and 4 bases respectively, with 21 bases between them. The CDR3 loop is CASTPSRREGADTQYF. In nucleotides, the CDR3 is TGTGCCAGCACCCCCTCGAGGAGAGAAGGGGCAGATACGCAGTATTTT.

The table lists this clonotype with a few counts. The V call is TRBV2, the J call TRBJ1-5, with TRBD1 identical over 11 bases. Per the germline V gene, CDR1 is SNHLY and CDR2 is FYNNEI. V trimming: 6 bases; J trimming: 7 bases; junction bases outside the gene matches: 8. The CDR3 loop spans 15 amino acids. The CDR3 spells CASSRDRGKGQPQHF. The CDR3 region has the DNA TGTGCCAGCAGCCGGGACAGGGGGAAGGGACAGCCCCAGCATTTT.

At least ten counts were recorded for this clonotype. The chain combines TRBV24-1 with TRBJ1-1; unclear D gene. Trimming took off 3 bases at V and 1 base at J, with 2 bases between the two ends. Germline CDR1 KGHDR, CDR2 SFDVKD. This CDR3 contains 12 residues. The chain's CDR3 is CATSDPNTEAFF. The CDR3 coding sequence is TGTGCCACCAGTGATCCGAACACTGAAGCTTTCTTT.

This clonotype appeared many times. The V gene is TRBV7-2, the J gene TRBJ2-1; no clear D gene. Looked up from germline, CDR1 is SGHTA and CDR2 is FQGNSA. Deletions cut 5 bases from V and 8 bases from J, with 10 bases between. The CDR3 sequence is 12 residues long. In DNA, the CDR3 is TGTGCCAGCAGCCCGAATCGGGATGAGCAGTTCTTC. Amino acid sequence: CASSPNRDEQFF.

This clonotype was seen many times. The V call is TRBV6-1, the J call TRBJ2-1, with 7 bases identical to TRBD1. The CDR3 has 16 residues. The V gene end was trimmed by 7 bases and the J gene end by 4 bases; junction bases not matched to a gene: 13. Germline CDR1 MNHNS, CDR2 SASEGT. The CDR3 loop reads CASKGASFSPYNEQFF. The CDR3 nucleotides read TGTGCCAGCAAGGGGGCGAGCTTCTCGCCTTACAATGAGCAGTTCTTC.

This clonotype was observed at least ten times. The gene calls are TRBV7-8 and TRBJ2-6; no reliable D call. CDR1 and CDR2 (germline): SGHVS, FQNEAQ. The ends were cut back, 1 base at V and 2 bases at J, with 6 bases in the middle. The length of the CDR3 is 15 residues. The CDR3 nucleotides are TGTGCCAGCAGCTTAGGGAACCCTGGGGCCAACGTCCTGACTTTC. It encodes CASSLGNPGANVLTF.

The sample holds many counts of this clonotype. The chain uses TRBV28 and TRBJ2-1, with 9 positions matching TRBD2. The CDR3 is made up of 13 amino acids. V shed 3 bases and J 12 bases; nucleotides not matched to a gene: 6. Per germline, CDR1 MDHEN and CDR2 SYDVKM. CDR3 loop: CASSFSGGRGQFF. CDR3 in DNA: TGTGCCAGCAGTTTTTCTGGCGGGAGGGGGCAGTTCTTC.

The chain recombines TRBV5-1 with TRBJ2-7, with D possibly matching TRBD2 (5 bases). Germline values: CDR1 SGHRS, CDR2 YFSETQ. This CDR3 is built from 13 residues. Trimming stripped 3 bases from V and 11 bases from J, with 18 bases between. The CDR3 region is CASSSGPELEEYF. CDR3 DNA sequence: TGCGCCAGCAGCTCAGGCCCCGAGTTGGAGGAGTACTTC.

This clonotype was counted between two and nine times. V and J are TRBV5-4 and TRBJ2-1; 10 bases map to TRBD2. The germline CDR1 and CDR2 sequences are SGHNT and YYREEE (reference sequence). With V trimmed by 0 bases and J by 3 bases, 3 bases remained unmatched. The CDR3 consists of 16 residues. Written as DNA, the CDR3 is TGTGCCAGCAGCTTGGTAACTAGCGGGGTCTACAATGAGCAGTTCTTC. Encoded protein: CASSLVTSGVYNEQFF.

Many counts were recorded for this clonotype. The chain recombines TRBV7-2 with TRBJ2-2; no clear D. This CDR3 is 12 amino acids long. The germline gives CDR1 SGHTA, CDR2 FQGNSA. V lost 2 bases and J 2 bases, leaving 0 bases between the germline ends. The chain's CDR3 is CASSLNTGELFF. In nucleotides, the CDR3 is TGTGCCAGCAGCTTAAACACCGGGGAGCTGTTTTTT.

This clonotype has only a few counts. V is TRBV25-1 and J is TRBJ2-2; unclear D gene. The CDR3 is 13 amino acids. CDR1 is MGHDK and CDR2 is SYGVNS in the germline V gene. The V end lost 6 bases, the J end lost 6 bases, and 11 bases lay between the germline ends. The CDR3 reads CASRLASAGELFF. The CDR3 DNA is TGTGCCAGCAGGTTAGCCTCGGCCGGGGAGCTGTTTTTT.

This clonotype was seen at least ten times. The chain has TRBV11-3 and TRBJ2-3; TRBD1 might be the D (6 bases). Trimming shortened V by 6 bases and J by 4 bases, and 14 bases separated the two germline ends. In germline, CDR1 is SGHNT, CDR2 YENEEA. This CDR3 comprises 14 residues. The CDR3 loop is CASSPEGVPDTQYF. DNA for the CDR3: TGTGCCAGCAGTCCCGAGGGGGTTCCAGATACGCAGTATTTT.

Ten or more counts support this clonotype. CDR3 nucleotide sequence: TGTGCCAGCAGCTCGCCCTCAACAACCGGGACAGGAGCTTTCTTT. Its protein product is CASSSPSTTGTGAFF. The V call is TRBV7-2, the J call TRBJ1-1, with TRBD1 matching 8 bases. CDR1 is SGHTA, CDR2 FQGNSA, per germline. Germline trimming cut 4 bases from V and 10 bases from J; bases unmatched to any gene: 14. The CDR3 has 15 amino acids.

This clonotype was detected only a few times. This chain uses TRBV29-1 with TRBJ2-5; a possible D gene is TRBD2 (5 bases). The V gene lost 7 bases and the J gene lost 1 base, with 13 bases spanning the gap. This CDR3 region has 13 residues. CDR1 and CDR2 (germline): SQVTM, ANQGSEA. The CDR3: CSARPGSQETQYF. The CDR3 coding sequence is TGCAGCGCCCGACCGGGGAGCCAAGAGACCCAGTACTTC. Drawing the rest from reference TRBV29-1 and TRBJ2-5, the complete variable domain is SAVISQKPSRDICQRGTSLTIQCQVDSQVTMMFWYRQQPGQSLTLIATANQGSEATYESGFVIDKFPISRPNLTFSTLTVSNMSPEDSSIYLCSARPGSQETQYFGPGTRLLVL.

This clonotype has ten or more counts. V gene TRBV27 combines with J gene TRBJ1-6; 7 positions match TRBD1. J lost 0 bases, V lost 5 bases, and 10 bases had no gene match. Germline values: CDR1 MNHEY, CDR2 SMNVEV (reference sequence). The CDR3 is 18 residues long. CDR3 nucleotides: TGTGCCAGCAGTAGGGGGACAGCCTTGAGCTCCTATAATTCACCCCTCCACTTT. Its translation: CASSRGTALSSYNSPLHF.